There are a few counts of the clone carrying this TCR beta chain. Antigen unknown. The data derive from a study of identical twins. General observations from the study: While abundant cord blood beta clonotypes carried fewer insertions, memory repertoires showed no such pattern. For monozygotic twins, models underestimated out-of-frame TCR alpha sharing.

A universal primer site was added by template switching, and unique molecular identifiers were carried by the cDNA. TCRdb re-called the 5' RACE reads through MiXCR, storing one row per CDR3 protein. Of around 480,000 distinct CDR3 sequences in the sample, over 11% were seen once. CDR3 size: 13 residues. CDR1 and CDR2 (germline): GTSNPN, SVGIG (reference sequence). V was pared by 1 base and J by 5 bases, with 12 bases between. The donor group consisted entirely of healthy Caucasians. Separately, the same data were catalogued under a study of yellow fever vaccine responses in identical twins.

Sequencing input: CD4+ T cells sorted from blood. The gene calls are TRBV30 and TRBJ2-7; possibly TRBD1 for D (6 bases). The TCR sequence derives from a woman in her late teens or twenties in good health. The CDR3 DNA reads TGTGCCTGGAGTGGGCAGGGGTTCAACGAGCAGTACTTC. Translating it yields CAWSGQGFNEQYF.